This TCR beta chain emerged from a study of T cells in women clearing cervical HPV infection. About the study: Case blood was drawn when the lesion was first found; control blood after infection became undetectable. Only a few women had HLA typing results available. Study-wide results and limits: CIN3+ cases had significantly higher TCR repertoire richness than controls, but evenness did not differ.

Notes on this clone: The antigen remains undetermined. The read ends 3 residues shy of where the CDR3 ends; the end is completed using the germline J gene.

The CDR3 covers 14 residues. The V gene's germline CDR1 is SEHNR and CDR2 FQNEAQ (reference sequence). Assay used: immunoSEQ multiplex PCR; TCRdb lists only in-frame clones, some missing. There are 20,000 or so clones in the sample, with about 3.3% held by the top ten. The sequence was obtained from a woman aged 18 to 75 with a cervical HPV16 infection that either progressed to CIN3+ or cleared (not recorded which). The sample comprised blood buffy coat. V and J are TRBV7-9 and TRBJ1-2, with unresolved D. CDR3 region: CASSPGAGSRGYTF. CDR3 bases read: TGTGCCAGCAGCCCGGGCGCGGGCAGTCGGGGC.